The present T cell receptor (beta chain) was sequenced within a study of blood T cell repertoires in COVID-19. Profiling relied on immunoSEQ multiplex PCR, and the TCRdb table lists in-frame clones only, not all of them. Found here are tens of thousands of clones, more than 80% of them singletons; the top ten hold 10%. Sequencing input: peripheral blood. The sequence was obtained from a man in his 60s with acute or convalescent COVID-19.

The CDR3 reads CASSLGQGGQETQYF. In nucleotides, the CDR3 is TGTGCCAGCAGTTTAGGACAGGGAGGCCAAGAGACCCAGTACTTC. V and J are TRBV28 and TRBJ2-5, with TRBD1 identical over 8 bases. The germline gives CDR1 MDHEN, CDR2 SYDVKM. CDR3 length: 15 amino acids. V dropped 2 bases and J dropped 1; count of bases not matched to a gene: 3. Complete variable domain (other parts from reference TRBV28 and TRBJ2-5): DVKVTQSSRYLVKRTGEKVFLECVQDMDHENMFWYRQDPGLGLRLIYFSYDVKMKEKGDIPEGYSVSREKKERFSLILESASTNQTSMYLCASSLGQGGQETQYFGPGTRLLVL.